This T cell receptor (beta chain) originates from a study of T cell responses to AZD1222 COVID-19 vaccine. Points from the study as a whole: Variant regions that are unmutated are reportedly the target of nearly half of spike-specific TCRs.

Generated by immunoSEQ multiplex PCR, the TCRdb table keeps only in-frame clones and is missing some. The sample holds under 100,000 clones; 90% to 95% are singletons and the top ten take 5.5% to 9%. This CDR3 region has 16 residues. Trimming removed 6 bases at V and 0 bases at J, with 17 bases between. Germline V gene sequence: CDR1 SGHTA, CDR2 FQGNSA. Worth noting for this clone: Its specificity is not known.

The receptor was derived from an adult in good health. The rearrangement uses TRBV7-2 and TRBJ1-1; D remains ambiguous. Specimen: peripheral blood, collected on day 0 of MenACWY control vaccination. CDR3 residues: CASRVNNIRMNTEAFF. The CDR3 bases are TGTGCCAGCAGAGTAAACAACATACGCATGAACACTGAAGCTTTCTTT.